Listed here are 10 T cell receptor beta chains from one sample, sequenced in a study of blood T cell repertoires in COVID-19 (dated by TCRdb to between 2020 and 2021). The receptor library was made with the immunoSEQ multiplex PCR assay. TCRdb holds this immuneACCESS table with in-frame rearrangements only. Some clones are missing; in checked studies, unresolved V genes explain under half, and the rest has no known cause. The sample table shows 95,000 to 150,000 clones, and under 90% are seen once. The ten largest clonotypes hold 3.9% of the sample. Material for sequencing was peripheral blood. Receptor source: a man between 60 and 70 years old with acute or convalescent COVID-19.

This chain links TRBV18 with TRBJ2-1, with 11 bases fitting TRBD1. CDR3 length: 16 amino acids. V was pared by 4 bases and J by 6 bases, with 8 bases of the junction left unmatched. CDR1 is KGHSH, CDR2 LQKENI, per germline. The CDR3 region is CASSQTGGTGGNEQFF. The CDR3 DNA reads TGTGCCAGCTCACAAACCGGCGGGACAGGGGGCAATGAGCAGTTCTTC.

J is TRBJ1-1 and V is TRBV19, with 11 bases identical to TRBD1. This CDR3 has 15 amino acids. Unmatched junction bases numbered 10, after V lost 6 bases and J lost 7 bases. Germline CDR1 reads LNHDA; CDR2 reads SQIVND (reference sequence). CDR3 in amino acids: CASSEPGTGGNEAFF. In DNA form, the CDR3 reads TGTGCCAGTAGCGAACCCGGGACAGGGGGAAATGAAGCTTTCTTT.

The chain recombines TRBV20-1 with TRBJ1-6; D gene uncertain. V was trimmed by 3 bases and J by 0 bases, leaving 9 bases between them. CDR1 is DFQATT and CDR2 is SNEGSKA in the germline V gene (reference sequence). There are 15 residues in the CDR3. The chain's CDR3 is CSASHASSYNSPLHF. The CDR3 bases are TGCAGTGCTAGTCATGCTAGCTCCTATAATTCACCCCTCCACTTT.

The chain employs TRBV7-2 and TRBJ2-7; no reliable D call. CDR3 length: 12 residues. The germline V gene encodes CDR1 SGHTA and CDR2 FQGNSA. V lost 0 bases and J 6 bases, leaving 6 bases between the germline ends. This CDR3 is CASSLAYGEQYF. In DNA, the CDR3 is TGTGCCAGCAGCTTAGCGTACGGCGAGCAGTACTTC.

This clone is a singleton in its sample. This chain uses TRBV29-1 with TRBJ2-1; no clear D. The CDR3 is made up of 16 amino acids. From germline, CDR1 is SQVTM and CDR2 ANQGSEA. The germline V and J ends were trimmed by 4 bases and 4 bases, with 20 bases remaining between them. The CDR3 loop is CSVVSGVTPLYNEQFF. As DNA, the CDR3 is TGCAGCGTTGTTTCAGGTGTTACCCCCTTGTACAATGAGCAGTTCTTC.

Remarks on this clone: One end of the junction fails to match germline, which may point to a read error. The genes are TRBV7-7 and TRBJ2-7; 7 bases map to TRBD1. This CDR3 has 15 amino acids. Germline V gene lookup returns CDR1 SSHAT and CDR2 FNYEAQ (reference sequence). This CDR3 is CASSLRQGLSYEQYF. The CDR3 DNA is TGTGCTAGCAGCCTGCGACAGGGCCTTTCCTACGAGCAGTACTTC. Drawing the rest from reference TRBV7-7 and TRBJ2-7, the complete variable domain is GAGVSQSPRYKVTKRGQDVTLRCDPISSHATLYWYQQALGQGPEFLTYFNYEAQPDKSGLPSDRFSAERPEGSISTLTIQRTEQRDSAMYRCASSLRQGLSYEQYFGPGTRLTVT.

This chain connects TRBV19 to TRBJ2-3; 9 positions match TRBD1. The junction had 5 bases not matched to a gene; V was cut back by 1 base and J by 6 bases. The CDR3 totals 15 residues. Per the germline V gene, CDR1 is LNHDA and CDR2 is SQIVND (reference sequence). CDR3 bases: TGTGCCAGTAGTATAGGGGACAGGGTCGGCGATACGCAGTATTTT. As protein: CASSIGDRVGDTQYF. The entire variable domain, with the rest obtained from reference TRBV19 and TRBJ2-3, is as follows: DGGITQSPKYLFRKEGQNVTLSCEQNLNHDAMYWYRQDPGQGLRLIYYSQIVNDFQKGDIAEGYSVSREKKESFPLTVTSAQKNPTAFYLCASSIGDRVGDTQYFGPGTRLTVL.

V gene TRBV28 combines with J gene TRBJ1-4; 7 bases agree with TRBD1. Germline loops: CDR1 MDHEN, CDR2 SYDVKM. After removal of 3 bases from V and 5 bases from J, the junction contained 0 bases not matched to a gene. The CDR3 runs to 13 residues. In DNA form, the CDR3 reads TGTGCCAGCAGTTTGGGACAGAATGAAAAACTGTTTTTT. Encoded protein: CASSLGQNEKLFF.

The chain employs TRBV29-1 and TRBJ1-2; no clear D. The V and J ends lost 5 bases and 3 bases respectively, with 13 bases between them. This CDR3 has 13 amino acids. Germline loops: CDR1 SQVTM, CDR2 ANQGSEA. The CDR3, as DNA: TGCAGCGTTAATGTGGGCGAAGACTATGGCTACACCTTC. Protein sequence: CSVNVGEDYGYTF.

CDR3 sequence reads: CASSSSGLAGAIGELFF. In nucleotides, the CDR3 is TGTGCCAGCAGTTCCTCTGGACTAGCGGGAGCGATCGGGGAGCTGTTTTTT. The chain links TRBV28 to TRBJ2-2; TRBD2 matches at 13 bases. Germline assignment: CDR1 MDHEN and CDR2 SYDVKM. After removal of 4 bases from V and 7 bases from J, the junction contained 9 bases not matched to a gene. The CDR3 covers 17 residues.